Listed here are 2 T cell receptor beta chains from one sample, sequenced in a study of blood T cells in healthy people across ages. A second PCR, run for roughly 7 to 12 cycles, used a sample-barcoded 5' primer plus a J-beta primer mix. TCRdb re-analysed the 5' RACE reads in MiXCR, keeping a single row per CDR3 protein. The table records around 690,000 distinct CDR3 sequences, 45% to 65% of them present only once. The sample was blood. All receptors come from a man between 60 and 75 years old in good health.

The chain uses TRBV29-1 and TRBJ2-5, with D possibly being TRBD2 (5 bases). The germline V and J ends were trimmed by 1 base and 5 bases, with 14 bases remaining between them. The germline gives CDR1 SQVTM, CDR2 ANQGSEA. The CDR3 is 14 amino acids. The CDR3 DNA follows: TGCAGCGTTGAAGTCTTAAGACGAGGGGAGACCCAGTACTTC. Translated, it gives CSVEVLRRGETQYF. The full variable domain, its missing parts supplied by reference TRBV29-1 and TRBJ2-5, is SAVISQKPSRDICQRGTSLTIQCQVDSQVTMMFWYRQQPGQSLTLIATANQGSEATYESGFVIDKFPISRPNLTFSTLTVSNMSPEDSSIYLCSVEVLRRGETQYFGPGTRLLVL.

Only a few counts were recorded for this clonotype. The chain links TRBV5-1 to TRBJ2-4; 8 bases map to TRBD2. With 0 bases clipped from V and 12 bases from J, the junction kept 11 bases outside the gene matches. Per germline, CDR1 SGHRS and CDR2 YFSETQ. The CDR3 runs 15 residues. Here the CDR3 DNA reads TGCGCCAGCAGCTTGGAAGGGACTAGTCGGTCGCATCAGTACTTC. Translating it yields CASSLEGTSRSHQYF.